This T cell receptor beta chain was observed in a study of HIV-infected children after antiretroviral therapy interruption. Trimming at V came to 4 bases and at J to 0 bases, leaving 2 bases not matched to a gene. The length of the CDR3 is 15 residues. Germline V gives CDR1 LGHNA, CDR2 YSLEER. Broader study findings: Naive CD4+ sequences overlapped less between time points once interruption began. By the end of treatment interruption, naive CD4+ clonality (Gini) increased.

Sample treatment: PENTA 11 planned treatment interruption arm or continuous ART arm. This clonotype came up a few times. The antigen remains undetermined. A 3' RACE protocol on RNA, with unique molecular identifiers, produced the TCR library. From the 3' RACE reads, TCRdb called clonotypes with MiXCR, one entry per CDR3 protein. This sample carries 35,000 to 50,000 distinct CDR3 sequences, approximately 7% of them seen once, and the ten largest clones take more than 0.85%. The V and J genes are TRBV4-3 and TRBJ2-3; 9 bases agree with TRBD2. The sequences come from CD45RA+ CD4+ T cells from PBMCs, pooled from several time points, collected from a donor given antiretroviral therapy, either interrupted or continuous. The subset denotes: naive CD4+ CD45RA+ CD45RO- T cells. The clonotype originates from a pool of human donors with HIV. The CDR3, as DNA: TGCGCCAGCAGCCGCGGGGGGGAGAGCACAGATACGCAGTATTTT. This translates into CASSRGGESTDTQYF.